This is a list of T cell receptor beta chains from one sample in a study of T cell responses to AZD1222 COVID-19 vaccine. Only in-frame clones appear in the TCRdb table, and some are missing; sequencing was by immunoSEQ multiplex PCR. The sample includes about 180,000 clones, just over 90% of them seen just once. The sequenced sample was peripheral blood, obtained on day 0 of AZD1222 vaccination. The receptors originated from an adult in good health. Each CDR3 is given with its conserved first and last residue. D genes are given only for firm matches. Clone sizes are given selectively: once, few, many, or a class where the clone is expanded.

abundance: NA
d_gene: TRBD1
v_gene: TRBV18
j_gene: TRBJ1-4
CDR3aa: CASSLDRDRNEKLFF
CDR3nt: TGTGCCAGCTCACTGGACAGGGATCGGAATGAAAAACTGTTTTTT

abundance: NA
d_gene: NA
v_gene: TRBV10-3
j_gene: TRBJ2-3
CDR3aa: CAISEGKGIEADTQYF
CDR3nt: TGTGCCATCAGTGAGGGAAAGGGGATCGAGGCAGATACGCAGTATTTT

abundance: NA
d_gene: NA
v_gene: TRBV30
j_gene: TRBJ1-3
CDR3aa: CACSTGSGNTIYF
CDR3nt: TGTGCCTGCTCGACGGGCTCTGGAAACACCATATATTTT

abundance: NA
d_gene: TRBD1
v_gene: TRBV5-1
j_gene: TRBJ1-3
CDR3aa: CASSPSDRAGNTIYF
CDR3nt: TGCGCCAGCAGCCCATCGGACAGGGCTGGAAACACCATATATTTT

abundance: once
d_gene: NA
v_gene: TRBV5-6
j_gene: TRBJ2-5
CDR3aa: CASGREGATQETQYF
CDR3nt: TGTGCCAGCGGAAGGGAGGGGGCGACGCAAGAGACCCAGTACTTC

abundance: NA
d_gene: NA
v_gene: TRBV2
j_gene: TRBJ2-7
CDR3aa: CASRDSAGPRSYEQYF
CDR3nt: TGTGCCAGCAGGGACTCTGCAGGGCCCCGCTCCTACGAGCAGTACTTC

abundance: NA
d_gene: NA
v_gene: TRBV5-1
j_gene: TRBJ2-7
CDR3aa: CASSLSGMGTSYEQYF
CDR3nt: TGCGCCAGCAGCTTGTCGGGGATGGGGACCTCCTACGAGCAGTACTTC

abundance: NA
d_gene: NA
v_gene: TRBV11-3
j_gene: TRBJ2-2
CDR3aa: CASSRQGGASSGELFF
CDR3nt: TGTGCCAGCAGCAGACAAGGGGGAGCCTCTAGCGGGGAGCTGTTTTTT

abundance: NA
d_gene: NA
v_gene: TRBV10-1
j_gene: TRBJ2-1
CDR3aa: CASDGYNEQFF
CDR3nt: TGCGCCAGCGACGGCTACAATGAGCAGTTCTTC

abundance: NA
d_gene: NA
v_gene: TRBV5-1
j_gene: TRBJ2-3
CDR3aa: CASNRDSTDTQYF
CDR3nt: TGCGCCAGCAACCGGGACAGCACAGATACGCAGTATTTT

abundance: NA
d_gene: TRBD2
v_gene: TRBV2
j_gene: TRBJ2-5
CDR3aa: CASSESKTSGPEFETQYF
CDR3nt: TGTGCCAGCAGTGAAAGCAAGACTAGCGGACCGGAGTTCGAGACCCAGTACTTC

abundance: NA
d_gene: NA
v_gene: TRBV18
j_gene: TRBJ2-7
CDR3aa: CASSPTVTSRGEQYF
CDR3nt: TGTGCCAGCTCACCGACTGTGACAAGTCGGGGGGAGCAGTACTTC

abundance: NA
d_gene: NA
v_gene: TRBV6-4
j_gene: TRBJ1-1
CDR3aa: CASSEMGGYTEAFF
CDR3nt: TGTGCCAGCAGTGAAATGGGGGGTTACACTGAAGCTTTCTTT

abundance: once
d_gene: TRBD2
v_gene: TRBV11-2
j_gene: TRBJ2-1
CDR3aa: CASSLDDRGLAVEQFF
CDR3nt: TGTGCCAGCAGCTTAGATGATCGGGGACTAGCTGTTGAGCAGTTCTTC

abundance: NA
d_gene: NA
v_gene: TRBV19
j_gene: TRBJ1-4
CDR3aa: CASSTGIATNEKLFF
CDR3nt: TGTGCCAGTAGTACAGGGATTGCAACTAATGAAAAACTGTTTTTT

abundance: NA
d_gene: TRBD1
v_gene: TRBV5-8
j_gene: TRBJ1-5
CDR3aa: CASSQGQGPNQPQHF
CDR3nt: TGTGCCAGCAGCCAGGGACAGGGACCAAATCAGCCCCAGCATTTT

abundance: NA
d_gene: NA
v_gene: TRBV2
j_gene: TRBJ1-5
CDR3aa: CASTATANQPQHF
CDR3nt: TGTGCCAGCACGGCCACGGCTAACCAGCCCCAGCATTTT

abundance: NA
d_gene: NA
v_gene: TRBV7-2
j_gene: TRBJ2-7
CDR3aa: CASSLALGVYEQYF
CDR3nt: TGTGCCAGCAGCTTAGCGCTGGGGGTCTACGAGCAGTACTTC